This T cell receptor (beta chain) was captured by sequencing in a study of CD8 T cells in Susac syndrome. With random hexamers, reverse transcription was performed on about 0.5 to 1 ug of RNA. Amplification of TCR beta CDR3 was carried out by immunoSEQ multiplex PCR, which covered 54 Vbeta and 13 Jbeta segments. TCRdb reprocessed the immunoSEQ multiplex PCR reads with MiXCR, giving one entry per CDR3 protein. The sample shows under 200,000 distinct CDR3 sequences, roughly 95% of them seen only once. Study-level results: The study conceded that its TCR sequencing and HLA analysis involved relatively few individuals.

From blood CD8+ and CD4+ T cells, the TCR beta chain was sequenced. CD8+ and CD4+ T cells were negatively isolated; TEMRA cells were FACS-enriched. To note about this clonotype: Antigen specificity is unknown.

Trimming took 6 bases from V and 4 from J, leaving 18 bases between them. The CDR3 has 15 amino acids. Germline V gene sequence: CDR1 MNHEY, CDR2 SMNVEV (reference sequence). Sequencing was carried out using CD8+ T cells from PBMCs. The chain combines TRBV27 with TRBJ1-2, with D possibly matching TRBD1 (6 bases). This TCR was sampled from a human donor with multiple sclerosis. The CDR3 loop is CASSPTPGAGYGYTF. CDR3 sequence (DNA): TGTGCCAGCAGCCCCACCCCGGGGGCAGGCTATGGCTACACCTTC.